Listed below are T cell receptor beta chains from one sample, sequenced in a study of vaccination and CD4 T cells after COVID-19. TCRdb itself ran the PCR reads through MiXCR, one entry per CDR3 protein. This sample has some 22,000 distinct CDR3 sequences; about 32% occur once, and the top ten carry 8.6%. These receptors' targets are unknown. The starting material was CD4+ T cells from blood, cultured in vitro, obtained about 7 months after SARS-CoV-2 vaccination. Receptors originate from a human donor who had recovered from COVID-19. Both conserved end residues are part of each CDR3. The D gene is left open where the match is weak. A clone size is listed for some rows: how often the clone was seen (once, few, many), or a class if it is expanded.

size	V	D	J	DNA	CDR3
few	TRBV7-6	TRBD1	TRBJ2-1	TGTGCCAGCAGCCAGGACAGGGGGCGCGATGAGCAGTTCTTC	CASSQDRGRDEQFF
NA	TRBV6-1	NA	TRBJ1-1	TGTGCCAGCAGTGACCCTTCAGGGTTGAACACTGAAGCTTTCTTT	CASSDPSGLNTEAFF
NA	TRBV7-9	NA	TRBJ1-1	TGTGCCAGCAGCCACAGAGGCTGGGCCCCGAAGCAGAACACTGAAGCTTTCTTT	CASSHRGWAPKQNTEAFF
NA	TRBV7-2	TRBD1	TRBJ1-2	TGTGCCAGCAGCCCGGACAGGGCAATCTATGGCTACACCTTC	CASSPDRAIYGYTF
NA	TRBV10-3	NA	TRBJ1-2	TGTGCCATCAGTGACAACTATGGCTACACCTTC	CAISDNYGYTF
NA	TRBV28	NA	TRBJ2-3	TGTGCCAGCAGTTTCGGGCAGCTCGAGGGCAGGGGGCAGTATTTT	CASSFGQLEGRGQYF
NA	TRBV18	NA	TRBJ2-5	TGTGCCAGCTCACCACCCGGGGACCAGACCCAGTACTTC	CASSPPGDQTQYF
few	TRBV6-1	NA	TRBJ2-7	TGTGCCAGCAGCCCAGACAGCCACGAGCAGTACTTC	CASSPDSHEQYF
few	TRBV28	TRBD2	TRBJ2-7	TGTGCCAGCAGTCCGGGACTAGTCGGTACCTACGAGCAGTACTTC	CASSPGLVGTYEQYF
few	TRBV20-1	TRBD2	TRBJ2-7	TGCAGTGCTGCTAGCGGGAGGAGCTCCTACGAGCAGTACTTC	CSAASGRSSYEQYF
NA	TRBV30	NA	TRBJ2-5	TGTGCCTGGAGTTCCCCTGGACGGAAACAAGAGACCCAGTACTTC	CAWSSPGRKQETQYF
few	TRBV7-9	TRBD2	TRBJ2-3	TGTGCCAGCAGCTTAGGACTAGCGGTAACAGATACGCAGTATTTT	CASSLGLAVTDTQYF
few	TRBV7-2	NA	TRBJ2-7	TGTGCCAGCAGCTCACGAGGACAGCCCTACGAGCAGTACTTC	CASSSRGQPYEQYF
NA	TRBV12-3/TRBV12-4	TRBD2	TRBJ2-5	TGTGCCAGCAGCCGACTAGCGGGAGGCGGGGTCCAAGAGACCCAGTACTTC	CASSRLAGGGVQETQYF
NA	TRBV20-1	TRBD1	TRBJ2-3	TGCAGTGCGCTGAGGGACAGGGAAACGGCAGATACGCAGTATTTT	CSALRDRETADTQYF
few	TRBV7-9	TRBD2	TRBJ2-7	TGTGCCAGCAGCTCGGGGACTAGCGTAATCTACGAGCAGTACTTC	CASSSGTSVIYEQYF
NA	TRBV10-1	NA	TRBJ2-7	TGCGCCAGTATACCATCAGGCTTTTCCTACGAGCAGTACTTC	CASIPSGFSYEQYF
NA	TRBV20-1	TRBD2	TRBJ2-3	TGCAGTGCCAACTCGGGGAGGGCCACAGATACGCAGTATTTT	CSANSGRATDTQYF
few	TRBV28	TRBD1	TRBJ1-1	TGTGCCAGCAGTTTTACAGGGGATCAGAACACTGAAGCTTTCTTT	CASSFTGDQNTEAFF
medium-sized	TRBV20-1	NA	TRBJ2-2	TGCAGTGCTCGATGGGGTAGCAGCGGGGAGCTGTTTTTT	CSARWGSSGELFF
few	TRBV7-6	NA	TRBJ2-5	TGTGCCAGCAGCTCGTACCAAGAGACCCAGTACTTC	CASSSYQETQYF
NA	TRBV24-1	TRBD1	TRBJ1-2	TGTGCCACCAGTGAATCCTGGGGGACAGGGGGTGGCTACACCTTC	CATSESWGTGGGYTF
NA	TRBV2	NA	TRBJ2-5	TGTGCCAGCAGTGAACAGACGGGGGAGACCCAGTACTTC	CASSEQTGETQYF
few	TRBV7-2	TRBD2	TRBJ2-5	TGTGCCAGCAGCTTAGGGGCGGGAGTAATAGGAGAGACCCAGTACTTC	CASSLGAGVIGETQYF
few	TRBV15	NA	TRBJ1-5	TGTGCCACCAGGGAAGATAGCAATCAGCCCCAGCATTTT	CATREDSNQPQHF
NA	TRBV28	NA	TRBJ2-7	TGTGCCAGCAGTTCCCAGGGACGTCCCCCCTACGAGCAGTACTTC	CASSSQGRPPYEQYF
few	TRBV7-3	NA	TRBJ1-1	TGTGCCAGCAGCCCAATTGCAGGGGCCACTGAAGCTTTCTTT	CASSPIAGATEAFF
few	TRBV6-2/TRBV6-3	TRBD1	TRBJ2-3	TGTGCCAGCAGTTCGACAGGGGCAGATACGCAGTATTTT	CASSSTGADTQYF